These 32 T cell receptor beta chains share one sample of origin, sequenced in a study of T cell responses to AZD1222 COVID-19 vaccine. Using immunoSEQ multiplex PCR, the repertoire was profiled, and TCRdb retains in-frame clones only, with some absent. The sample lists about 69,000 clones, roughly 85% occurring once. The source material was peripheral blood, sampled 28 days after the second AZD1222 dose. These receptors were taken from an adult who received the AZD1222 COVID-19 vaccine.

The chain joins TRBV5-1 to TRBJ1-1; D gene uncertain. V gave up 1 base and J gave up 0 bases, with 7 bases separating them. The CDR3 is 14 amino acids. CDR1 and CDR2 (germline): SGHRS, YFSETQ. The CDR3 nucleotides read TGCGCCAGCAGCTTGAAGAGGGTGAACACTGAAGCTTTCTTT. Protein: CASSLKRVNTEAFF.

V usage is TRBV21-1 and J usage is TRBJ1-1. TRBV21-1 is recorded as a pseudogene. The length of the CDR3 is 19 residues. The CDR3 spells CASSICTHFSGRRNTEAFF. The CDR3 DNA is TGTGCCAGCAGCATTTGCACTCACTTCTCTGGCCGGCGGAACACTGAAGCTTTCTTT.

The V call is TRBV7-9, the J call TRBJ1-2, with D hard to call. V was pared by 5 bases and J by 4 bases, with 11 bases between. The CDR3 is 13 residues long. Germline values: CDR1 SEHNR, CDR2 FQNEAQ (reference sequence). The CDR3 is CASSAGRPYGYTF. CDR3 nucleotides: TGTGCCAGCAGCGCTGGAAGGCCCTATGGCTACACCTTC.

The chain uses TRBV29-1 and TRBJ1-1; no clear D gene. The CDR3 loop spans 12 amino acids. Trimming left V 4 bases short and J 5 bases short, with 11 bases between. The germline gives CDR1 SQVTM, CDR2 ANQGSEA. The CDR3 DNA reads as TGCAGCGTTGTTATAAGGTTAACTGAAGCTTTCTTT. Protein: CSVVIRLTEAFF.

V usage is TRBV5-1 and J usage is TRBJ2-7; possibly TRBD1 or TRBD2 for D (5 bases each). V was trimmed by 1 base and J by 6 bases, leaving 14 bases between them. This CDR3 comprises 14 residues. The V gene's germline CDR1 is SGHRS and CDR2 YFSETQ. CDR3 coding DNA: TGCGCCAGCAGCTTGTACGGGGCCCCTGGCGAGCAGTACTTC. Its protein is CASSLYGAPGEQYF.

The rearrangement links TRBV5-1 to TRBJ2-3; D call uncertain. CDR3 length equals 12 residues. Deletions cut 8 bases from V and 0 bases from J, with 7 bases between. Germline CDR1 reads SGHRS; CDR2 reads YFSETQ. The CDR3 spells CASFDSTDTQYF. In DNA, the CDR3 is TGCGCCAGTTTCGATAGCACAGATACGCAGTATTTT.

The rearrangement links TRBV11-3 to TRBJ2-1; 7 bases are a match to TRBD2. V shed 6 bases, J shed 8 bases, and the junction held 7 bases outside the gene matches. This CDR3 comprises 13 residues. Looked up from germline, CDR1 is SGHNT and CDR2 is YENEEA. The CDR3 bases are TGTGCCAGCAGGCGGGGCGGGGGACATGAGCAGTTCTTC. Protein: CASRRGGGHEQFF.

The rearrangement joins TRBV6-5 to TRBJ1-2; the D is unclear. In germline, CDR1 is MNHEY, CDR2 SVGAGI. This CDR3 region has 13 residues. Trimming cost V 5 bases and J 2 bases, with 9 bases left between them. The DNA of the CDR3 is TGTGCCAGCAGTCCTGATCCCAACTATGGCTACACCTTC. It specifies CASSPDPNYGYTF.

The chain links TRBV6-5 to TRBJ2-2; TRBD1 is a possible D gene (6 bases). V lost 7 bases and J 5 bases, leaving 14 bases between the germline ends. The CDR3 has 14 residues. The germline CDR1 and CDR2 sequences are MNHEY and SVGAGI. The CDR3 loop reads CASKQQGETGELFF. In DNA, the CDR3 is TGTGCCAGCAAACAACAGGGTGAGACCGGGGAGCTGTTTTTT.

The chain joins TRBV6-5 to TRBJ1-5, with a possible D match to TRBD1 (6 bases). This CDR3 region has 14 residues. Germline V gene lookup returns CDR1 MNHEY and CDR2 SVGAGI. Trimming shortened V by 6 bases and J by 7 bases, and 16 bases separated the two germline ends. The CDR3 coding sequence is TGTGCCAGCAGGGGGGCAGGGGCGGTACAGCCCCAGCATTTT. It is translated as CASRGAGAVQPQHF.

The table lists this clone with many counts. The chain recombines TRBV6-5 with TRBJ2-1; D possibly corresponds to TRBD2 (6 bases). The CDR3 length is 13 residues. The V gene lost 2 bases and the J gene lost 9 bases, with 11 bases spanning the gap. Germline V gene lookup returns CDR1 MNHEY and CDR2 SVGAGI. The CDR3 spells CASSYEGLSEQFF. CDR3 bases: TGTGCCAGCAGTTACGAGGGACTTAGTGAGCAGTTCTTC.

The chain is built from TRBV6-5 and TRBJ2-6, with D possibly TRBD1 on 5 matching bases. This CDR3 has 15 residues. The V end lost 6 bases, the J end lost 1 base, and 10 bases lay between the germline ends. CDR1 is MNHEY, CDR2 SVGAGI, per germline. The CDR3 region has the DNA TGTGCCAGCAGCTCAAGGGGATCTGGGGCCAACGTCCTGACTTTC. This translates into CASSSRGSGANVLTF.

The chain carries TRBV6-5 and TRBJ1-1, with D uncertain. Germline CDR1 MNHEY, CDR2 SVGAGI. This CDR3 is built from 13 residues. V lost 8 bases, J lost 0 bases, and 10 bases lay in between. CDR3 amino acids: CASGNQVNTEAFF. DNA for the CDR3: TGTGCCAGCGGAAATCAGGTGAACACTGAAGCTTTCTTT.

J is TRBJ1-4 and V is TRBV18; D gene uncertain. From germline, CDR1 is KGHSH and CDR2 LQKENI. There are 14 residues in the CDR3. The germline V and J ends were trimmed by 0 bases and 4 bases, with 6 bases remaining between them. The CDR3 DNA reads as TGTGCCAGCTCACCACCGGGGAATAATGAAAAACTGTTTTTT. Translated, it gives CASSPPGNNEKLFF.

The chain recombines TRBV6-6 with TRBJ2-2; unclear D gene. The CDR3 length is 14 residues. The germline V gene has CDR1 MNHNY and CDR2 SVGAGI (reference sequence). V shed 3 bases and J shed 7 bases, with 12 bases lying between them. The CDR3 region is CASSYGQMGGELFF. The CDR3 DNA sequence: TGTGCCAGCAGTTATGGCCAGATGGGCGGGGAGCTGTTTTTT.

This chain's CDR3 is CASSLTGNTEAFF. The CDR3 DNA reads as TGTGCCAGCAGCTTAACGGGAAACACTGAAGCTTTCTTT. The chain employs TRBV7-6 and TRBJ1-1; D is undetermined. The V and J ends lost 2 bases and 2 bases respectively, with 6 bases between them. Germline V gives CDR1 SGHVS, CDR2 FNYEAQ. The CDR3 has 13 residues.

This clone has only one observation. The V gene is TRBV11-2, the J gene TRBJ1-3; D remains ambiguous. V lost 7 bases and J 0 bases, leaving 4 bases between the germline ends. Germline-derived CDR1 and CDR2 are SGHAT and FQNNGV. This CDR3 region has 12 residues. CDR3 sequence (DNA): TGTGCCAGCACCGTCTCTGGAAACACCATATATTTT. It yields the protein CASTVSGNTIYF. The full variable domain, rest sourced from reference TRBV11-2 and TRBJ1-3, is EAGVAQSPRYKIIEKRQSVAFWCNPISGHATLYWYQQILGQGPKLLIQFQNNGVVDDSQLPKDRFSAERLKGVDSTLKIQPAKLEDSAVYLCASTVSGNTIYFGEGSWLTVV.

The chain uses TRBV9 and TRBJ1-4, with 7 bases aligning to TRBD1. This CDR3 spans 17 amino acids. J was trimmed by 8 bases and V by 3 bases; bases with no gene match: 16. The germline V gene has CDR1 SGDLS and CDR2 YYNGEE. CDR3 coding DNA: TGTGCCAGCAGCGCGTTGACCGGGACAGCGGGCAGAGAAAAACTGTTTTTT. Its protein product is CASSALTGTAGREKLFF.

CDR3 sequence: CASSNGGAVDTQYF. The CDR3 nucleotides are TGTGCCAGTAGTAACGGGGGGGCAGTAGATACGCAGTATTTT. The chain is built from TRBV19 and TRBJ2-3; 8 positions agree with TRBD2. Losses at the gene ends were 4 bases for V and 5 bases for J; bases not matched to a gene: 5. Per the germline V gene, CDR1 is LNHDA and CDR2 is SQIVND (reference sequence). The CDR3 loop spans 14 amino acids.

This chain uses TRBV10-1 with TRBJ2-7, with D possibly being TRBD2 (5 bases). The germline V gene encodes CDR1 WNHNN and CDR2 SYGVQD (reference sequence). The CDR3 extends over 13 amino acids. V gave up 8 bases and J gave up 7 bases, with 18 bases separating them. The CDR3 DNA follows: TGCGCCAGCGGAGGACTTAACTCTGGTGAGCAGTACTTC. Translated: CASGGLNSGEQYF.

This CDR3 is CASSLWRVAPLRETQYF. CDR3 in DNA: TGTGCCAGCAGCTTATGGCGGGTAGCCCCTTTAAGAGAGACCCAGTACTTC. V and J are TRBV5-6 and TRBJ2-5; D perhaps matches TRBD2 (5 bases). The V end was cut by 2 bases, the J end by 4 bases, with 21 bases between. Per the germline V gene, CDR1 is SGHDT and CDR2 is YYEEEE. The CDR3 length is 17 residues. Combining the CDR3 with reference TRBV5-6 and TRBJ2-5 gives the whole variable domain DAGVTQSPTHLIKTRGQQVTLRCSPKSGHDTVSWYQQALGQGPQFIFQYYEEEERQRGNFPDRFSGHQFPNYSSELNVNALLLGDSALYLCASSLWRVAPLRETQYFGPGTRLLVL.

The table lists this clone with a count of one. The DNA of the CDR3 is TGTGCCAGCAGAGGGGGCACCCGGGGTGAAGGGCAGTACTTC. This codes for CASRGGTRGEGQYF. This chain joins TRBV28 and TRBJ2-7; 7 nucleotides agree with TRBD1. Germline V gene lookup returns CDR1 MDHEN and CDR2 SYDVKM. CDR3 length equals 14 residues. The junction had 14 bases not matched to a gene; V was cut back by 6 bases and J by 9 bases.

The chain couples TRBV3-1 (or the pseudogene TRBV3-2) to TRBJ2-2, with TRBD1 identical over 9 bases. Germline assignment: CDR1 LGHDT and CDR2 YNNKEL (reference sequence). CDR3 length: 15 amino acids. V shed 4 bases and J 5 bases; nucleotides not matched to a gene: 5. The CDR3 reads CASSLGQGWTGELFF. The DNA for the CDR3 is TGTGCCAGCAGCCTGGGACAGGGCTGGACCGGGGAGCTGTTTTTT.

V gene TRBV7-2 combines with J gene TRBJ1-5; D uncertain. Germline CDR1 is SGHTA and CDR2 is FQGNSA. With 3 bases removed from V and 11 bases from J, the gap between germline ends came to 20 bases. The CDR3 runs to 15 residues. DNA for the CDR3: TGTGCCAGCAGCTTCCCTGACGAAGGAAGTGGCGCCCAGCATTTT. Its protein is CASSFPDEGSGAQHF.

This chain links TRBV10-2 with TRBJ1-1; D possibly corresponds to TRBD1 (5 bases). The CDR3 is made up of 13 amino acids. V was shortened by 2 bases and J by 7 bases, with 11 bases between the two germline ends. Germline values: CDR1 WSHSY, CDR2 SAAADI. CDR3 loop: CASSEGWGFEAFF. The CDR3 coding sequence is TGCGCCAGCAGTGAGGGGTGGGGCTTTGAAGCTTTCTTT.

With respect to this clone: Other DNA sequences in the sample encode the same CDR3. The chain uses TRBV5-1 and TRBJ1-1, with D perhaps TRBD1 (5 bases). The CDR3 has 14 residues. The germline CDR1 and CDR2 sequences are SGHRS and YFSETQ. Trimming shortened V by 0 bases and J by 2 bases, and 8 bases separated the two germline ends. In DNA form, the CDR3 reads TGCGCCAGCAGCTTGGGACAGCAAAACACTGAAGCTTTCTTT. Translating it yields CASSLGQQNTEAFF.

This chain links TRBV10-3 with TRBJ2-5; either TRBD1 or TRBD2 may fit D (5 bases each). V lost 6 bases to trimming and J lost 5 bases, with 16 bases between them. In germline, CDR1 is ENHRY, CDR2 SYGVKD. The CDR3 is made up of 14 amino acids. The CDR3 region is CAISSGPLGETQYF. The DNA of the CDR3 is TGTGCCATCAGCTCGGGACCCCTGGGGGAGACCCAGTACTTC.

The chain employs TRBV11-2 and TRBJ1-5, with 9 bases matching TRBD1. The ends lost 5 bases at V and 3 bases at J; junction bases unmatched: 2. Germline V gene data show CDR1 as SGHAT and CDR2 as FQNNGV. The CDR3 contains 14 residues. The CDR3 region has the DNA TGTGCCAGCAGCCGGGACAGGGCCAATCAGCCCCAGCATTTT. This translates into CASSRDRANQPQHF.

The V and J genes are TRBV19 and TRBJ2-3; TRBD1 matches at 8 bases. Germline CDR1 reads LNHDA; CDR2 reads SQIVND (reference sequence). V dropped 3 bases and J dropped 0; count of bases not matched to a gene: 11. This CDR3 contains 18 residues. The CDR3 here is CASSIPQGARASTDTQYF. DNA for the CDR3: TGTGCCAGTAGTATTCCCCAGGGGGCGCGAGCTAGCACAGATACGCAGTATTTT.

The chain combines TRBV15 with TRBJ1-2; D is undetermined. The V gene lost 3 bases and the J gene lost 0 bases, with 2 bases spanning the gap. Germline values: CDR1 LNHNV, CDR2 YYDKDF (reference sequence). The CDR3 runs to 12 residues. In nucleotides, the CDR3 is TGTGCCACCAGCAGCACTAACTATGGCTACACCTTC. Translated: CATSSTNYGYTF. The full variable domain, its missing parts supplied by reference TRBV15 and TRBJ1-2, is DAMVIQNPRYQVTQFGKPVTLSCSQTLNHNVMYWYQQKSSQAPKLLFHYYDKDFNNEADTPDNFQSRRPNTSFCFLDIRSPGLGDTAMYLCATSSTNYGYTFGSGTRLTVV.

V gene TRBV5-6 combines with J gene TRBJ1-1, with 8 nucleotides matching TRBD1. CDR1 and CDR2 (germline): SGHDT, YYEEEE. Trimming removed 0 bases from V and 5 bases from J; junction bases left unmatched: 3. The CDR3 totals 14 residues. The DNA of the CDR3 is TGTGCCAGCAGCTTGGGACAGGGGAGGACTGAAGCTTTCTTT. Protein product: CASSLGQGRTEAFF.

This chain links TRBV30 with TRBJ2-3; D ambiguous. Deletions cut 4 bases from V and 6 bases from J, with 14 bases between. The CDR3 runs to 13 residues. The germline gives CDR1 GTSNPN, CDR2 SVGIG (reference sequence). CDR3 bases: TGTGCCTGGACCCAACGACGAGCTGATACGCAGTATTTT. Translation: CAWTQRRADTQYF.